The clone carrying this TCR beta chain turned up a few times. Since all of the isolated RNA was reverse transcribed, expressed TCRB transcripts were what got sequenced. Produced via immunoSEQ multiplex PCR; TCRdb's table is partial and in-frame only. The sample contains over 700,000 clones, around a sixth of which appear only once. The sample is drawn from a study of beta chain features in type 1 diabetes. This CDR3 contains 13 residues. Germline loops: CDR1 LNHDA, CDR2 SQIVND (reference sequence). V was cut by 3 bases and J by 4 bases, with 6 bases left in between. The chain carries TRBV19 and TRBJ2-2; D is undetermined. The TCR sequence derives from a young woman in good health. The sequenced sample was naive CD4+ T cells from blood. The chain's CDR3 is CASSIGSTGELFF. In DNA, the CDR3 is TGTGCCAGTAGTATTGGCAGCACCGGGGAGCTGTTTTTT.